Shown below are 11 T cell receptor beta chains from a single sample sequenced in a study of cytomegalovirus exposure and HLA in healthy donors. TCRdb's table, derived via immunoSEQ multiplex PCR, lists solely in-frame clones and lacks some. The sample has about 150,000 clones; about 95% are singletons. Source material: PBMCs. These receptors originate from a man aged 18 to 30 in good health and CMV-seropositive.

The gene calls are TRBV9 and TRBJ2-6, with a possible D match to TRBD1 (5 bases). The CDR3 loop spans 19 amino acids. Per the germline V gene, CDR1 is SGDLS and CDR2 is YYNGEE. The V and J ends lost 2 bases and 0 bases respectively, with 18 bases between them. The CDR3 here is CASSVRAHLLSSGANVLTF. Written as DNA, the CDR3 is TGTGCCAGCAGCGTCAGGGCCCATTTATTGAGCTCTGGGGCCAACGTCCTGACTTTC.

The chain has TRBV27 and TRBJ2-6; D call uncertain. The CDR3 contains 15 residues. Per germline, CDR1 MNHEY and CDR2 SMNVEV (reference sequence). V shed 6 bases and J shed 0 bases, with 9 bases lying between them. The CDR3 is CASSPDISGANVLTF. The DNA of the CDR3 is TGTGCCAGCAGCCCTGACATCTCTGGGGCCAACGTCCTGACTTTC.

About this clone: In the same sample, other DNA sequences code for this CDR3. The chain is built from TRBV6-1 and TRBJ2-7, with TRBD2 matching over 10 bases. Germline V CDR1 and CDR2: MNHNS, SASEGT. This CDR3 is 14 amino acids long. Trimming cost V 5 bases and J 2 bases; bases outside gene matches: 3. The CDR3 sequence: CASSSSGSPYEQYF. The CDR3 DNA is TGTGCCAGCAGTTCTAGCGGGAGTCCCTACGAGCAGTACTTC.

V is TRBV29-1 and J is TRBJ2-1, with 16 bases aligning to TRBD2. The CDR3 has 18 residues. CDR1 and CDR2 from the germline V gene are SQVTM and ANQGSEA. V lost 1 base, J lost 9 bases, and 12 bases stayed unmatched. The CDR3 here is CSVEAPGLAGGPDPEQFF. The CDR3 nucleotides read TGCAGCGTTGAAGCCCCGGGACTAGCGGGAGGGCCTGACCCTGAGCAGTTCTTC.

The gene calls are TRBV5-1 and TRBJ2-6; tentative D call: TRBD1 (6 bases). This CDR3 contains 18 residues. V was cut by 4 bases and J by 0 bases, with 17 bases left in between. Germline-derived CDR1 and CDR2 are SGHRS and YFSETQ. DNA for the CDR3: TGCGCCAGCAGCATCTTACAGGGAGCCGCCTCTGGGGCCAACGTCCTGACTTTC. Its translation: CASSILQGAASGANVLTF. Based on the CDR3 plus reference TRBV5-1 and TRBJ2-6, the full variable domain is KAGVTQTPRYLIKTRGQQVTLSCSPISGHRSVSWYQQTPGQGLQFLFEYFSETQRNKGNFPGRFSGRQFSNSRSEMNVSTLELGDSALYLCASSILQGAASGANVLTFGAGSRLTVL.

This clone was observed a handful of times. CDR3 amino acids: CTSSQDGQSYNEQFF. The CDR3 DNA follows: TGCACCAGCAGCCAAGATGGGCAGTCCTACAATGAGCAGTTCTTC. The rearrangement joins TRBV1 to TRBJ2-1; the table's TRBD1 call for D was not verified on the DNA. TRBV1 is an annotated pseudogene. There are 15 residues in the CDR3.

This chain joins TRBV6-5 and TRBJ1-2; 10 bases map to TRBD1. After removal of 2 bases from V and 7 bases from J, the junction contained 10 bases not matched to a gene. The CDR3 is made up of 16 amino acids. Germline CDR1 reads MNHEY; CDR2 reads SVGAGI. The CDR3, as DNA: TGTGCCAGCAGTTACCAAGACAGGGGGCGCCCGGGTGGCTACACCTTC. Its translation: CASSYQDRGRPGGYTF.

The chain combines TRBV5-1 with TRBJ2-5, with 7 bases aligning to TRBD2. V trimming: 0 bases; J trimming: 5 bases; junction bases outside the gene matches: 13. The CDR3 runs 17 residues. Germline V gene sequence: CDR1 SGHRS, CDR2 YFSETQ. CDR3 nucleotide sequence: TGCGCCAGCAGCTTGGCGATAACGGCGGGAGTCCTTGAGACCCAGTACTTC. Protein product: CASSLAITAGVLETQYF.

With regard to this clone: One end of the junction does not line up with germline, which may come from a read error. The chain employs TRBV7-9 and TRBJ2-1; D unclear. The germline gives CDR1 SEHNR, CDR2 FQNEAQ (reference sequence). This CDR3 is built from 13 residues. The CDR3 loop reads CASSLDFRNEQFF. CDR3 nucleotides: TGTGCCAGCAGTTTAGATTTTAGAAATGAGCAGTTCTTC.

This clone appeared a single time. The rearrangement joins TRBV2 to TRBJ1-2; 7 bases agree with TRBD1. The V gene's germline CDR1 is SNHLY and CDR2 FYNNEI. After removal of 6 bases from V and 4 bases from J, the junction contained 8 bases not matched to a gene. This CDR3 region has 14 residues. The CDR3 loop reads CASSVLQGTYGYTF. The CDR3, as DNA: TGTGCCAGCAGCGTCCTACAGGGGACCTATGGCTACACCTTC.

V is TRBV19 and J is TRBJ2-2, with 10 bases fitting TRBD1. CDR3 length: 15 amino acids. Trimming at V came to 8 bases and at J to 6 bases, leaving 9 bases not matched to a gene. Germline V gives CDR1 LNHDA, CDR2 SQIVND (reference sequence). The CDR3 here is CASSPDRGVAGELFF. DNA for the CDR3: TGTGCCAGTTCGCCGGACAGGGGGGTGGCCGGGGAGCTGTTTTTT.